The rows below give T cell receptor beta chains drawn from one sample of a study of T cell responses to AZD1222 COVID-19 vaccine. The method was immunoSEQ multiplex PCR; TCRdb's version includes in-frame clones alone and lacks a portion of them. The data show roughly 99,000 clones, around 91% seen once. Sequencing used peripheral blood, obtained on day 0 of AZD1222 vaccination. These receptors originate from an adult in good health. The CDR3 runs from the conserved cysteine through the conserved F or W. Each record gives: D gene, V gene, clone size, J gene, CDR3 protein, CDR3 DNA. The D gene is left open where the match is weak. Part of the rows lack a size; the others show once, few, many or a class for expanded clones.

D: .
V: TRBV4-3
size: .
J: TRBJ1-6
CDR3: CASSQIGTNSPLHF
DNA: TGCGCCAGCAGCCAAATAGGAACGAATTCACCCCTCCACTTT

D: TRBD2
V: TRBV5-1
size: .
J: TRBJ2-3
CDR3: CASSFRAGGPPDTQYF
DNA: TGCGCCAGCAGCTTCAGGGCGGGGGGCCCTCCAGATACGCAGTATTTT

D: .
V: TRBV7-8
size: .
J: TRBJ2-5
CDR3: CASSLGVTVIQETQYF
DNA: TGTGCCAGCAGCTTAGGTGTGACAGTGATCCAAGAGACCCAGTACTTC

D: .
V: TRBV5-1
size: .
J: TRBJ2-7
CDR3: CASRANTGLHYEQYF
DNA: TGCGCCAGCAGAGCAAACACAGGGTTACACTACGAGCAGTACTTC

D: TRBD1
V: TRBV7-9
size: .
J: TRBJ2-7
CDR3: CASSHMTGQGNYEQYF
DNA: TGTGCCAGCAGCCACATGACGGGACAGGGAAACTACGAGCAGTACTTC

D: .
V: TRBV6-2/TRBV6-3
size: .
J: TRBJ2-5
CDR3: CASSDLGFQETQYF
DNA: TGTGCCAGCAGTGATCTCGGGTTCCAAGAGACCCAGTACTTC

D: TRBD2
V: TRBV5-1
size: .
J: TRBJ2-2
CDR3: CASSLTSGGLGTGELFF
DNA: TGCGCCAGCAGCCTCACTAGCGGGGGCCTTGGGACCGGGGAGCTGTTTTTT

D: .
V: TRBV29-1
size: .
J: TRBJ2-2
CDR3: CSVEVWQNTGELFF
DNA: TGCAGCGTTGAAGTGTGGCAGAACACCGGGGAGCTGTTTTTT

D: .
V: TRBV28
size: .
J: TRBJ2-7
CDR3: CASSPWGASPYEQYF
DNA: TGTGCCAGCAGCCCCTGGGGGGCCAGTCCATACGAGCAGTACTTC

D: .
V: TRBV20-1
size: .
J: TRBJ2-5
CDR3: CSARGLETQYF
DNA: TGCAGTGCTCGAGGTTTGGAGACCCAGTACTTC

D: .
V: TRBV6-5
size: .
J: TRBJ1-3
CDR3: CASGGHLPRNTIYF
DNA: TGTGCCAGCGGGGGGCACCTCCCGCGAAACACCATATATTTT

D: .
V: TRBV20-1
size: few
J: TRBJ1-1
CDR3: CSAEFRGVAFF
DNA: TGCAGTGCCGAGTTTAGGGGGGTGGCTTTCTTT

D: .
V: TRBV3-1/TRBV3-2
size: .
J: TRBJ2-5
CDR3: CASSPYQETQYF
DNA: TGTGCCAGCAGCCCATACCAAGAGACCCAGTACTTC

D: .
V: TRBV6-2/TRBV6-3
size: .
J: TRBJ2-2
CDR3: CASSYSTVQNTGELFF
DNA: TGTGCCAGCAGTTACTCGACGGTACAAAACACCGGGGAGCTGTTTTTT

D: TRBD1
V: TRBV12-5
size: .
J: TRBJ1-2
CDR3: CASGLGTVFYGYTF
DNA: TGTGCTAGTGGCCTAGGGACAGTTTTCTATGGCTACACCTTC

D: .
V: TRBV6-5
size: .
J: TRBJ1-3
CDR3: CASRGPNSGNTIYF
DNA: TGTGCCAGCAGGGGACCCAACTCTGGAAACACCATATATTTT

D: .
V: TRBV5-1
size: .
J: TRBJ2-5
CDR3: CASSSNAGGAEETQYF
DNA: TGCGCCAGCAGCTCAAACGCTGGGGGGGCGGAAGAGACCCAGTACTTC

D: TRBD2
V: TRBV19
size: .
J: TRBJ2-3
CDR3: CATAFLAGGISREYF
DNA: TGTGCCACCGCCTTCCTAGCGGGGGGCATATCACGGGAGTATTTT

D: TRBD1
V: TRBV3-1/TRBV3-2
size: .
J: TRBJ2-2
CDR3: CASSSRGLNTGELFF
DNA: TGTGCCAGCAGCTCCAGGGGGCTCAACACCGGGGAGCTGTTTTTT

D: .
V: TRBV12-3/TRBV12-4
size: .
J: TRBJ2-3
CDR3: CASTGDQTQYF
DNA: TGTGCCAGCACCGGGGACCAAACGCAGTATTTT

D: .
V: TRBV27
size: once
J: TRBJ1-2
CDR3: CASSLKWPIYGYTF
DNA: TGTGCCAGCAGTTTAAAGTGGCCTATCTATGGCTACACCTTC

D: TRBD1
V: TRBV9
size: few
J: TRBJ2-7
CDR3: CASSARDSNSYEQYF
DNA: TGTGCCAGCAGCGCTAGGGACAGCAACTCCTACGAGCAGTACTTC

D: .
V: TRBV18
size: .
J: TRBJ1-5
CDR3: CASSPSISGTNQPQHF
DNA: TGTGCCAGCTCACCCAGCATTTCGGGCACCAATCAGCCCCAGCATTTT

D: .
V: TRBV12-3/TRBV12-4
size: .
J: TRBJ1-4
CDR3: CASSFTSNEKLFF
DNA: TGTGCCAGCAGTTTCACCAGTAATGAAAAACTGTTTTTT

D: .
V: TRBV6-4
size: once
J: TRBJ1-4
CDR3: CASSPYLGEKLFF
DNA: TGTGCCAGCAGTCCCTACCTCGGTGAAAAACTGTTTTTT

D: TRBD2
V: TRBV4-3
size: .
J: TRBJ2-2
CDR3: CASSLGLAGGNTGELFF
DNA: TGCGCCAGCAGCCTAGGACTAGCGGGGGGGAACACCGGGGAGCTGTTTTTT

D: TRBD2
V: TRBV5-4
size: .
J: TRBJ2-1
CDR3: CASSPGGPSSYNEQFF
DNA: TGTGCCAGCAGCCCGGGGGGACCGAGCTCCTACAATGAGCAGTTCTTC

D: .
V: TRBV6-5
size: .
J: TRBJ2-7
CDR3: CASSFLGSYEQYF
DNA: TGTGCCAGCAGTTTTTTGGGTTCCTACGAGCAGTACTTC

D: TRBD1
V: TRBV11-2
size: .
J: TRBJ1-2
CDR3: CASSSRVGQGYGYTF
DNA: TGTGCCAGCAGCTCACGCGTCGGACAGGGATATGGCTACACCTTC

D: .
V: TRBV30
size: .
J: TRBJ1-3
CDR3: CAWSQGGGNTIYF
DNA: TGTGCCTGGAGTCAGGGTGGCGGAAACACCATATATTTT

D: .
V: TRBV19
size: .
J: TRBJ1-4
CDR3: CASSIDSERFEKLFF
DNA: TGTGCCAGTAGTATAGACAGCGAGCGTTTCGAAAAACTGTTTTTT

D: .
V: TRBV5-6
size: .
J: TRBJ1-2
CDR3: CASSWPGRPNYGYTF
DNA: TGTGCCAGCAGCTGGCCGGGACGGCCGAACTATGGCTACACCTTC

D: .
V: TRBV28
size: .
J: TRBJ2-2
CDR3: CASSPLQGQNTGELFF
DNA: TGTGCCAGCAGTCCCTTACAGGGTCAGAACACCGGGGAGCTGTTTTTT

D: TRBD1
V: TRBV11-2
size: once
J: TRBJ1-4
CDR3: CASSAGTGANEKLFF
DNA: TGTGCCAGCAGCGCGGGGACAGGGGCTAATGAAAAACTGTTTTTT

D: .
V: TRBV11-3
size: .
J: TRBJ2-1
CDR3: CASSLGLYNEQFF
DNA: TGTGCCAGCAGCTTAGGCCTGTACAATGAGCAGTTCTTC

D: TRBD1
V: TRBV3-1/TRBV3-2
size: .
J: TRBJ1-4
CDR3: CASSQGPGQGSEKLFF
DNA: TGTGCCAGCAGCCAAGGACCGGGACAGGGGAGTGAAAAACTGTTTTTT

D: .
V: TRBV28
size: .
J: TRBJ1-2
CDR3: CASSFRGNYGYTF
DNA: TGTGCCAGCAGTTTTCGGGGGAACTATGGCTACACCTTC

D: .
V: TRBV18
size: .
J: TRBJ2-3
CDR3: CASSDDRDTQYF
DNA: TGTGCCAGCTCAGACGACAGAGATACGCAGTATTTT

D: TRBD1
V: TRBV23-1
size: once
J: TRBJ1-5
CDR3: CASRVTGEQPQHF
DNA: TGCGCCAGCAGGGTAACAGGGGAGCAGCCCCAGCATTTT

D: .
V: TRBV5-1
size: .
J: TRBJ2-3
CDR3: CASSLGGWTDTQYF
DNA: TGCGCCAGCAGCTTGGGGGGGTGGACAGATACGCAGTATTTT

D: TRBD1
V: TRBV27
size: .
J: TRBJ2-5
CDR3: CASSFSQGRETQYF
DNA: TGTGCCAGCAGTTTCTCACAGGGGAGAGAGACCCAGTACTTC

D: .
V: TRBV29-1
size: .
J: TRBJ2-2
CDR3: CSVYTQSTGELFF
DNA: TGCAGCGTTTACACTCAAAGCACCGGGGAGCTGTTTTTT

D: .
V: TRBV2
size: .
J: TRBJ1-1
CDR3: CASRQGVTEAFF
DNA: TGTGCCAGCAGACAGGGAGTAACTGAAGCTTTCTTT

D: .
V: TRBV18
size: .
J: TRBJ1-1
CDR3: CASSPGGAGAFF
DNA: TGTGCCAGCTCACCAGGGGGCGCCGGAGCTTTCTTT

D: TRBD1
V: TRBV9
size: .
J: TRBJ1-5
CDR3: CASSVDRGQVGEGKPQHF
DNA: TGTGCCAGCAGCGTAGACAGGGGACAAGTTGGGGAGGGGAAGCCCCAGCATTTT

D: TRBD1
V: TRBV18
size: .
J: TRBJ2-7
CDR3: CASSRGTGDPYEQYF
DNA: TGTGCCAGCTCACGAGGGACAGGGGACCCCTACGAGCAGTACTTC

D: TRBD2
V: TRBV6-2/TRBV6-3
size: .
J: TRBJ2-1
CDR3: CASSYLASGGNEQFF
DNA: TGTGCCAGCAGTTATTTGGCTAGCGGGGGAAATGAGCAGTTCTTC